This T cell receptor (beta chain) originates from a study of T cell responses to AZD1222 COVID-19 vaccine. Assay: immunoSEQ multiplex PCR; the TCRdb copy retains only in-frame clones and omits some. The sample yields about 97,000 clones, approximately 91% seen once. This CDR3 region has 15 residues. J lost 5 bases, V lost 7 bases, and 15 bases had no gene match. Germline lookup yields CDR1 SQVTM and CDR2 ANQGSEA. Study results and limitations: The donor cohort was predominantly white British with a female majority, and clonal diversity may have been underestimated. Two AZD1222 doses significantly raised spike-specific TCR breadth and depth over controls. Just 6 or 7 AZD1222 recipients were seropositive at baseline.

A remark on this clone: Its cognate antigen is unknown.

This TCR was sampled from an adult in good health. This sequence joins TRBV29-1 and TRBJ1-2, with 8 positions matching TRBD1. Sample: peripheral blood, taken on day 0 of AZD1222 vaccination. The CDR3 sequence: CSALSPVTGGYGYTF. The CDR3 DNA reads TGCAGCGCCCTCTCGCCCGTTACAGGGGGATATGGCTACACCTTC.